This T cell receptor beta chain stems from a study of CXCR3-negative and CXCR3-positive naive CD8 T cells. Whole-study findings and limits: Against CXCR3-negative naive cells, CXCR3-positive naive cells showed more hydrophobic TRB CDR3s.

Turning to this clonotype: Its target is unknown.

UMI-tagged TRB cDNA libraries were built via 5' RACE. No DNA is given; TCRdb re-called the 5' RACE reads and lists each CDR3 protein once. Here the sample table reports tens of thousands of distinct CDR3 sequences. The length of the CDR3 is 15 residues. CDR1 MNHEY and CDR2 SVGEGT come from the germline V gene. The sample comprised naive CXCR3+ CD8+ T cells from blood. Subset of the sample: CD45RO-CCR7+CD27+CD95- naive CD8+ T cells expressing CXCR3 (TNR3+). This sequence joins TRBV6-2 or TRBV6-3 and TRBJ1-5; without DNA, the TCRdb call of TRBD1 cannot be checked. This clonotype was obtained from a human donor in good health. Some clones in this sample may be carry-over from other donors' samples. CDR3 residues: CASSYGGAGFQPQHF.